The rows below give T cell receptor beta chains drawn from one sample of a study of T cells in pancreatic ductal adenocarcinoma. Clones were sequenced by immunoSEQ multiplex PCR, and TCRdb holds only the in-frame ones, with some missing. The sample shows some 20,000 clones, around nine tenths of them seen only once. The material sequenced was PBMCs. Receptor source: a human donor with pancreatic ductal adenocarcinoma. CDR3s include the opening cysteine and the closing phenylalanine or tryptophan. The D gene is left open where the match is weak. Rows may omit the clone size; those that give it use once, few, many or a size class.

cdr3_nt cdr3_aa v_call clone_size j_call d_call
TGTGCCAGCAGCTCCCGTAGCGGGGGGAGGTACAATGAGCAGTTCTTC CASSSRSGGRYNEQFF TRBV7-9 once TRBJ2-1 TRBD2
TGTGCCAGCAGTCGTAATCTAGCGGGGGTAGCCGGGGCCAACGTCCTGACTTTC CASSRNLAGVAGANVLTF TRBV11-2 NA TRBJ2-6 TRBD2
TGTGCCAGCAGCCGTAGACAGGGCGGATCGAACATTCAGTACTTC CASSRRQGGSNIQYF TRBV7-2 NA TRBJ2-4 TRBD1
TGCACCAGCAGCCACTGTGACCCTCAGACGGAGTTATACAATGAGCAGTTCTTC CTSSHCDPQTELYNEQFF TRBV1 NA TRBJ2-1 NA
TGTGCCAGCAGGAATGACAGGGTTGCTGAAGCTTTCTTT CASRNDRVAEAFF TRBV7-2 NA TRBJ1-1 TRBD1
TGTGCCAGCAGTCCCCGGGGACAGCCGAATCAGACACAGCATTTT CASSPRGQPNQTQHF TRBV6-1 NA TRBJ1-5 TRBD1
TGTGCCAGCAGTCCTTCTCCGGAGACAGGGAGTGAGCAGTTCTTC CASSPSPETGSEQFF TRBV25-1 NA TRBJ2-1 TRBD1
TGTGCCAGCAGTGATCTCGGGACATTCTACGAGCAGTACTTC CASSDLGTFYEQYF TRBV6-1 NA TRBJ2-7 NA
TGTGCCAGCAGCGTAGAAGACAGTTCAAATGAAAAACTGTTTTTT CASSVEDSSNEKLFF TRBV9 NA TRBJ1-4 NA
TGTGCCAGCAGCGTAGCGGGGGTTGGAGAGCAGTTCTTC CASSVAGVGEQFF TRBV9 NA TRBJ2-1 NA
TGTGCCAGCAGCACCGAAGGCAAAACAGGGTTGTTTGGAGATACGCAGTATTTT CASSTEGKTGLFGDTQYF TRBV14 NA TRBJ2-3 NA
TGTGCCAGCAGCCCGGCGGGACAGAAAAACACTGAAGCTTTCTTT CASSPAGQKNTEAFF TRBV7-2 NA TRBJ1-1 TRBD1
TGTGCCAGCACCTGGACTAGCGGGGGGGCCGTTTACGAGCAGTTCTTC CASTWTSGGAVYEQFF TRBV2 once TRBJ2-1 TRBD2
TGTGCCAGCAGCTTAGGTGGCTGGGGGGCTGGAAACACCATATATTTT CASSLGGWGAGNTIYF TRBV7-6 NA TRBJ1-3 NA
TGCGCCAGCAGCCAAGAAAGACAAGAATCCTACGAGCAGTACTTC CASSQERQESYEQYF TRBV4-3 once TRBJ2-7 NA
TGTGCCAGCAGCGCCCCGGACAGGGTCTATGGCTACACCTTC CASSAPDRVYGYTF TRBV9 NA TRBJ1-2 TRBD1
TGTGCCAGCACAGTGACTCAGGGAGATACGCAGTATTTT CASTVTQGDTQYF TRBV2 NA TRBJ2-3 NA
TGTGCCAGCAGCTTAGCGCCGGGGGGCGGCTACGAGCAGTACTTC CASSLAPGGGYEQYF TRBV7-8 few TRBJ2-7 NA
TGTGCCAGCAGTCAACCTGGAGGGGCGTATGGCTACACCTTC CASSQPGGAYGYTF TRBV28 NA TRBJ1-2 NA
TGTGCCATCAGTGAGGGCAGGGATCGATATGGCTACACCTTC CAISEGRDRYGYTF TRBV10-3 NA TRBJ1-2 NA
TGCAGCGTCGACAGCTATGGCTACACCTTC CSVDSYGYTF TRBV29-1 few TRBJ1-2 NA
TGTGCCAGCAGTGACTGGGGGACTAGCGGGGGGGATACGCAGTATTTT CASSDWGTSGGDTQYF TRBV25-1 NA TRBJ2-3 TRBD2
TGTGCCATCAGTACAGGGACAGCATACAATGAGCAGTTCTTC CAISTGTAYNEQFF TRBV10-3 once TRBJ2-1 TRBD1
TGTGCCAGCTCACCACAAACAAGTTCCAATCAGCCCCAGCATTTT CASSPQTSSNQPQHF TRBV18 NA TRBJ1-5 NA
TGTGCCAGCAGCTTGGCTGGGAGGGACACCGGGGAGCTGTTTTTT CASSLAGRDTGELFF TRBV5-5 NA TRBJ2-2 TRBD2
TGCAGCTCCAGGGCAGAGACCCAGTACTTC CSSRAETQYF TRBV20-1 NA TRBJ2-5 NA
TGTGCCAGCAGCCCCCCCAGTTCCGAGCAGTACTTC CASSPPSSEQYF TRBV11-3 NA TRBJ2-7 NA
TGTGCCAGCAGCATCCCCGGGACACAAGATGAGGCTTTCTTT CASSIPGTQDEAFF TRBV5-6 NA TRBJ1-1 NA
TGTGCCAGAAGCGCTAGGGGAGATACGCAGTATTTT CARSARGDTQYF TRBV5-3 NA TRBJ2-3 NA
TGTGCCAGCAACGAAATACGACAGGGGGTCAGAGATGGCTACACCTTC CASNEIRQGVRDGYTF TRBV13 NA TRBJ1-2 TRBD1
TGTGCCAGCAGCACGGACAGGGACGGTTCACCCCTCCACTTT CASSTDRDGSPLHF TRBV6-5 NA TRBJ1-6 TRBD1
TGTGCCAGTAGTATACTCCAGGGTATAGGATCTGGGGCCAACGTCCTGACTTTC CASSILQGIGSGANVLTF TRBV19 NA TRBJ2-6 NA
TGTGCCAGCTCACCTGTCGGACTAGCGGGGGGAAATGAGCAGTTCTTC CASSPVGLAGGNEQFF TRBV18 once TRBJ2-1 TRBD2
TGTGCCAGCAGCCAAGCCCCAAGGGAGTCAGGCATCTATGGCTACACCTTC CASSQAPRESGIYGYTF TRBV14 NA TRBJ1-2 NA
TGCGCCAGCAGCCAAGTTGCGACAGTAAAAACCTACAATGAGCAGTTCTTC CASSQVATVKTYNEQFF TRBV4-1 NA TRBJ2-1 NA
TGCAGCGTTTTATTCTACGAGCAGTACTTC CSVLFYEQYF TRBV29-1 NA TRBJ2-7 NA
TGTGCCAGCAGCTTCTCAGGTAATCAGCCCCAGCATTTT CASSFSGNQPQHF TRBV7-8 NA TRBJ1-5 NA
TGCGCCAGCAGCTTGGCTAGCGGGGCACTCTACGAGCAGTACTTC CASSLASGALYEQYF TRBV5-1 NA TRBJ2-7 TRBD2
TGTGCCAGCAGTTTGGCAGGGCCCAACTATGGCTACACCTTC CASSLAGPNYGYTF TRBV28 NA TRBJ1-2 NA
TGTGCCAGCAGCGCTTTGGCGGGCAGGGGGGAAGAAAAACTGTTTTTT CASSALAGRGEEKLFF TRBV9 NA TRBJ1-4 TRBD1
TGTGCCAGCAGTCCCGGAACCGACAGGGGCCCTGGAAACACCATATATTTT CASSPGTDRGPGNTIYF TRBV27 NA TRBJ1-3 TRBD1
TGTGCCAGCAGAAGACAGGGTACTTCCACTGAAGCTTTCTTT CASRRQGTSTEAFF TRBV6-5 once TRBJ1-1 TRBD1
TGTGCCAGCAGTCCCTCAGGGGGGGAGACCCAGTACTTC CASSPSGGETQYF TRBV28 NA TRBJ2-5 NA
TGTGCCAGCAGCGTAGTAGGAACAGGGGAAGCTTTCTTT CASSVVGTGEAFF TRBV9 NA TRBJ1-1 NA
TGCGCCAGCAGCCAAGATAGGCCAGTAAGGGGCGGCTACACCTTC CASSQDRPVRGGYTF TRBV4-3 NA TRBJ1-2 NA
TGTGCCAGCAGCTTAGTGCAGGGGCTACTTATCACTGAAGCTTTCTTT CASSLVQGLLITEAFF TRBV7-2 NA TRBJ1-1 NA
TGTGCCAGCAGCTCGTGGACAGGCTATTACGAGCAGTACTTC CASSSWTGYYEQYF TRBV7-2 NA TRBJ2-7 TRBD1
TGTGCCAGCAGCTTAGCCCCCGAGCTTGAAGCTTTCTTT CASSLAPELEAFF TRBV11-3 NA TRBJ1-1 NA
TGTGCCAGCAGCTCCGACAGATCACTCTCTGGAAACACCATATATTTT CASSSDRSLSGNTIYF TRBV9 NA TRBJ1-3 NA
TGTGCCAGCAGCTCCGGACAGGGTCGCGGGGCGAGCTCCTACAATGAGCAGTTCTTC CASSSGQGRGASSYNEQFF TRBV5-4 once TRBJ2-1 TRBD1
TGTGCCAGCTCGAGACAGGGACAGGATGGCTACACCTTC CASSRQGQDGYTF TRBV18 NA TRBJ1-2 TRBD1
TGTGCCAGCCAGGGGACTACCCTCACCGGGGAGCTGTTTTTT CASQGTTLTGELFF TRBV6-5 NA TRBJ2-2 NA
TGCGCCAGCAGCCAAGAAGCGGGGGGTTACAATGAGCAGTTCTTC CASSQEAGGYNEQFF TRBV4-3 NA TRBJ2-1 TRBD2
TGTGCCAGCAGCCCCGAGTCTACGGACACTGAAGCTTTCTTT CASSPESTDTEAFF TRBV5-6 NA TRBJ1-1 NA
TGTGCCAGCAGCCAGGACAGGGCCCGAGTTGTTTACAATGAGCAGTTCTTC CASSQDRARVVYNEQFF TRBV14 once TRBJ2-1 TRBD1
TGTGCCAGCAGCAAGCGGTACGAGCAGTACTTC CASSKRYEQYF TRBV21-1 NA TRBJ2-7 NA
TGTGCCGGACAGGGGGGCAATCAGCCCCAGCATTTT CAGQGGNQPQHF TRBV28 NA TRBJ1-5 TRBD1
TGTGCCAGCAGCCCCAGGGGAAGTTCTTCTGGCTACACCTTC CASSPRGSSSGYTF TRBV2 few TRBJ1-2 NA
TGTGCCAGCAGCCGCCCACCGGGACTAACCACAGATACGCAGTATTTT CASSRPPGLTTDTQYF TRBV4-2 once TRBJ2-3 TRBD2